These T cell receptor beta chains were read from a single sample in a study of blood T cell repertoires in COVID-19. Clones were read by immunoSEQ multiplex PCR, and TCRdb kept only the in-frame ones, dropping some. The sample has a few hundred thousand clones, roughly 82% seen once; the top ten hold 1.5% to 2%. The sequencing sample was made of peripheral blood. The receptor source for this set is a woman between 50 and 59 years old with acute or convalescent COVID-19. Both conserved end residues are part of each CDR3. D genes are given only for firm matches. Clone size appears in some rows only: once, few, many, or a class for an expanded clone.

clone_size: -; v_call: TRBV28; j_call: TRBJ1-6; d_call: -; cdr3_aa: CASNRVYGNSPLHF; cdr3_nt: TGTGCCAGCAACCGGGTTTATGGCAATTCACCCCTCCACTTT
clone_size: -; v_call: TRBV5-1; j_call: TRBJ2-2; d_call: -; cdr3_aa: CASSKDTNTGELFF; cdr3_nt: TGCGCCAGCAGCAAGGACACGAACACCGGGGAGCTGTTTTTT
clone_size: -; v_call: TRBV5-1; j_call: TRBJ2-1; d_call: TRBD1; cdr3_aa: CASSLGDRGREQFF; cdr3_nt: TGCGCCAGCAGCTTGGGGGACAGGGGTCGTGAGCAGTTCTTC
clone_size: -; v_call: TRBV21-1; j_call: TRBJ2-5; d_call: -; cdr3_aa: CASSKWGRGQETQYF; cdr3_nt: TGTGCCAGCAGCAAATGGGGAAGGGGCCAAGAGACCCAGTACTTC
clone_size: -; v_call: TRBV18; j_call: TRBJ1-2; d_call: -; cdr3_aa: CASSPPSGTNYGYTF; cdr3_nt: TGTGCCAGCTCACCACCATCAGGAACTAACTATGGCTACACCTTC
clone_size: -; v_call: TRBV7-2; j_call: TRBJ1-1; d_call: -; cdr3_aa: CASSTPSGYEGTEAFF; cdr3_nt: TGTGCCAGCAGCACACCTTCCGGGTACGAGGGCACTGAAGCTTTCTTT
clone_size: -; v_call: TRBV28; j_call: TRBJ2-7; d_call: TRBD1; cdr3_aa: CASSLLLGQGAYEQYF; cdr3_nt: TGTGCCAGCAGTTTATTACTGGGACAGGGGGCTTACGAGCAGTACTTC
clone_size: -; v_call: TRBV4-1; j_call: TRBJ1-1; d_call: -; cdr3_aa: CASSQYSGTEAFF; cdr3_nt: TGCGCCAGCAGCCAATATTCGGGGACTGAAGCTTTCTTT
clone_size: -; v_call: TRBV19; j_call: TRBJ2-7; d_call: -; cdr3_aa: CASSIARGSSYEQYF; cdr3_nt: TGTGCCAGTAGTATAGCCCGGGGGAGCTCCTACGAGCAGTACTTC
clone_size: -; v_call: TRBV5-1; j_call: TRBJ2-6; d_call: -; cdr3_aa: CASSVEGILSSGANVLTF; cdr3_nt: TGCGCCAGCAGCGTTGAGGGCATCCTAAGCTCTGGGGCCAACGTCCTGACTTTC
clone_size: -; v_call: TRBV27; j_call: TRBJ1-4; d_call: -; cdr3_aa: CASSLRRGKLFF; cdr3_nt: TGTGCCAGCAGCCTAAGGCGGGGGAAACTGTTTTTT
clone_size: -; v_call: TRBV7-9; j_call: TRBJ1-5; d_call: TRBD1; cdr3_aa: CASTGTGNQPQHF; cdr3_nt: TGTGCCAGCACTGGGACAGGGAATCAGCCCCAGCATTTT
clone_size: -; v_call: TRBV19; j_call: TRBJ2-3; d_call: TRBD1; cdr3_aa: CASQEYRGPQGDTQYF; cdr3_nt: TGTGCCAGCCAGGAATACAGGGGACCGCAGGGAGATACGCAGTATTTT
clone_size: -; v_call: TRBV15; j_call: TRBJ1-6; d_call: -; cdr3_aa: CATSLGALNSPLHF; cdr3_nt: TGTGCCACCAGCCTTGGGGCTTTAAATTCACCCCTCCACTTT
clone_size: once; v_call: TRBV6-6; j_call: TRBJ1-1; d_call: -; cdr3_aa: CASSDRILNTEAFF; cdr3_nt: TGTGCCAGCTCCGACAGGATTTTGAACACTGAAGCTTTCTTT
clone_size: -; v_call: TRBV28; j_call: TRBJ1-4; d_call: -; cdr3_aa: CASSFVEFKLFF; cdr3_nt: TGTGCCAGCAGTTTTGTAGAATTTAAACTGTTTTTT